This passage covers 2 T cell receptor beta chains from one sample sequenced in a study of blood T cell repertoires in COVID-19. Libraries were prepared by immunoSEQ multiplex PCR; TCRdb keeps only in-frame clonotypes and omits some of them. The profile shows 270,000 or so clones, 85% of them singletons. Material: peripheral blood. The receptors derive from a human donor in a cohort sampled during active COVID-19.

The chain uses TRBV14 and TRBJ2-1; 8 nucleotides match TRBD2. Germline V CDR1 and CDR2: SGHDN, FVKESK. Trimming removed 2 bases from V and 6 bases from J; junction bases left unmatched: 6. This CDR3 is 15 amino acids long. Here the CDR3 DNA reads TGTGCCAGCAGCCAACGCGGGGGGAGGATCAATGAGCAGTTCTTC. Amino acid sequence: CASSQRGGRINEQFF. The complete variable domain, with remaining parts taken from reference TRBV14 and TRBJ2-1, reads EAGVTQFPSHSVIEKGQTVTLRCDPISGHDNLYWYRRVMGKEIKFLLHFVKESKQDESGMPNNRFLAERTGGTYSTLKVQPAELEDSGVYFCASSQRGGRINEQFFGPGTRLTVL.

The chain employs TRBV18 and TRBJ2-1; no firm D call. V was cut by 3 bases and J by 6 bases, with 9 bases left in between. CDR3 length: 13 residues. The germline V gene encodes CDR1 KGHSH and CDR2 LQKENI. CDR3 in DNA: TGTGCCAGCTCACCCTCTAGGAGCAATGAGCAGTTCTTC. Amino acids: CASSPSRSNEQFF. The full variable domain, rest sourced from reference TRBV18 and TRBJ2-1, is NAGVMQNPRHLVRRRGQEARLRCSPMKGHSHVYWYRQLPEEGLKFMVYLQKENIIDESGMPKERFSAEFPKEGPSILRIQQVVRGDSAAYFCASSPSRSNEQFFGPGTRLTVL.